This TCR beta chain stems from a study of blood T cell repertoires in COVID-19. The V gene lost 3 bases and the J gene lost 7 bases, with 13 bases spanning the gap. Germline CDR1 and CDR2: SGHKS and YYEKEE (reference sequence). The CDR3 runs to 14 residues. As processed by the authors: For nucleated cells, counts were estimated from reference gene primer amplification. Sequencing used immunoSEQ multiplex PCR; TCRdb keeps in-frame clones, though not all of them. V, J and clone size are taken as reported in that table, and D and trimming were inferred from the DNA itself. The repertoire holds 150,000 or so clones, around 90% seen once, with around 1.5% in the top ten.

The sequencing sample was made of peripheral blood. The J gene is TRBJ1-4, the V gene TRBV5-5; D perhaps matches TRBD1 (5 bases). The receptor comes from a woman aged 45-65 years with acute or convalescent COVID-19. CDR3 nucleotides: TGTGCCAGCAGCTATACAGGTTCGGGTGAAAAACTGTTTTTT. Amino acid sequence: CASSYTGSGEKLFF.